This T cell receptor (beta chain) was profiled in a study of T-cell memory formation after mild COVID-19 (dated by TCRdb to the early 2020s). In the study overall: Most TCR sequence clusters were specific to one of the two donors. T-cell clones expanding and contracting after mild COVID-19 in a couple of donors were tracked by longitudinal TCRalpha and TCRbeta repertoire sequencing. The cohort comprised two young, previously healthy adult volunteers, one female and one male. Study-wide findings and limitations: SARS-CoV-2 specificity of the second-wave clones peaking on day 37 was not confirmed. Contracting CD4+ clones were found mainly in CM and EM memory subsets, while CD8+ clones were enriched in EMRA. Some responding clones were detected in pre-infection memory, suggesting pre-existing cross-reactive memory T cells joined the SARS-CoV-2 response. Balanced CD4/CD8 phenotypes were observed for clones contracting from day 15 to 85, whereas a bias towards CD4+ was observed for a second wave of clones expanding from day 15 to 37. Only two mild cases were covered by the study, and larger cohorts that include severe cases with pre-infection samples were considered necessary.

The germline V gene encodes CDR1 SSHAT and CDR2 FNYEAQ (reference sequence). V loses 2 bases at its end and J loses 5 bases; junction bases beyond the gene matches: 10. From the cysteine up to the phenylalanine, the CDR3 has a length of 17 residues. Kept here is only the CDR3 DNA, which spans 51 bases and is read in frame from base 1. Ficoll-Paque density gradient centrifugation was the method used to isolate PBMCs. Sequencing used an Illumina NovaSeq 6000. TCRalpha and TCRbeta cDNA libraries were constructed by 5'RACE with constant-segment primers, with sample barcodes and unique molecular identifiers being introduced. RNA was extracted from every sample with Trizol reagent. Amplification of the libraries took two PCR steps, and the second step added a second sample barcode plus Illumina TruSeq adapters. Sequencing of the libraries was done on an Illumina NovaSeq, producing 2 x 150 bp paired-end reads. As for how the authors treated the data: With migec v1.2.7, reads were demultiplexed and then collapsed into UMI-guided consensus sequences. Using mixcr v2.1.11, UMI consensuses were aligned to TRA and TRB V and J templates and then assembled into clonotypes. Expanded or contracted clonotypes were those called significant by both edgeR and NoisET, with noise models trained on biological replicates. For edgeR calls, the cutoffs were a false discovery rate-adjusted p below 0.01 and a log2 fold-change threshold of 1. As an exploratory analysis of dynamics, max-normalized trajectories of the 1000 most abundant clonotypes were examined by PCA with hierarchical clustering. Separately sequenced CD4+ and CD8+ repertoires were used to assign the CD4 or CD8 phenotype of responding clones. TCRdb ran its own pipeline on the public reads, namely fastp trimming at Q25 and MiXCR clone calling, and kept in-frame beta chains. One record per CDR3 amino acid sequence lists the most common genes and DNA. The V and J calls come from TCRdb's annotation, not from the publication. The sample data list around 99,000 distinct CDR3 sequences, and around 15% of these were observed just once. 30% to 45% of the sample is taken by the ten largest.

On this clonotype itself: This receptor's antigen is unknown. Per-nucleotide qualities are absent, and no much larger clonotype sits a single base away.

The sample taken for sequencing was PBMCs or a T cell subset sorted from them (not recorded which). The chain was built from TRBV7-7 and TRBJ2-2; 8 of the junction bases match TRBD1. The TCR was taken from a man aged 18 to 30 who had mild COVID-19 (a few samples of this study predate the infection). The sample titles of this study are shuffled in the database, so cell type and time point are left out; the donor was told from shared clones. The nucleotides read TGTGCCAGCAGCTTATACCCTAAAACAGGGGGGACCGGGGAGCTGTTTTTT. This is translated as CASSLYPKTGGTGELFF.